The TCR beta chain described here comes from a study of shared clonotypes between healthy human individuals. Whole-study results and caveats: Sampling included only blood; tissue repertoires likely differ.

Regarding this clone: As yet, its antigen is unknown.

Generated by immunoSEQ multiplex PCR, the TCRdb table keeps only in-frame clones and is missing some. Seen here are around 2.3 million clones, more than 90% observed once, and the top ten hold about 0.13%. The germline V gene has CDR1 SGHAT and CDR2 FQNNGV. The CDR3 consists of 15 residues. V lost 5 bases, J lost 4 bases, and 12 bases lay in between. The specimen was naive CD4+ T cells sorted from blood. Subset reported: CD45RA+ positively selected. The receptor comes from a man between 18 and 29 years old in good health. The V gene is TRBV11-2, the J gene TRBJ1-6; D is undetermined. The CDR3 loop is CASSPVGLYNSPLHF. CDR3 sequence (DNA): TGTGCCAGCAGCCCCGTGGGCCTGTATAATTCACCCCTCCACTTT.